This section outlines one T cell receptor (beta chain) sequence together with its context. The CDR3 is cut off 3 residues early in the read; its end comes from the germline J gene. The data were taken from a study of T cells in women clearing cervical HPV infection. Study at large: Women with histologically confirmed HPV16-related CIN3 or worse, 2 with invasive cancer, served as cases. Case blood drawn at lesion detection; control blood after infection cleared. Cases' blood sampling followed lesion detection by median approximately 150 days (90 to 200).

The V gene's germline CDR1 is SQVTM and CDR2 ANQGSEA. The CDR3 length is 14 residues. Trimming pared 4 bases from V and 4 bases from J, leaving 14 bases between. The repertoire was sequenced with immunoSEQ multiplex PCR; TCRdb's copy has only in-frame clones and lacks some. The sample has some 41,000 clones; the top ten hold 7.6%. The chain carries TRBV29-1 and TRBJ2-1; maybe TRBD1 (5 bases). The material sequenced was blood buffy coat. The TCR was taken from a woman aged 18 to 75 with a cervical HPV16 infection that either progressed to CIN3+ or cleared (not recorded which). The CDR3 protein is CSVAHRSEYNEQFF. Incomplete CDR3 DNA: TGCAGCGTTGCCCACAGGTCTGAATACAATGAG.